This T cell receptor beta chain appears in the sequencing data of a study of T cells in women clearing cervical HPV infection. Data came from immunoSEQ multiplex PCR; TCRdb stores just in-frame clones and leaves some out. The listing contains around 48,000 clones. Trimming removed 4 bases from V and 2 bases from J, with 13 bases in between. This CDR3 spans 14 amino acids. Germline values: CDR1 SGHRS, CDR2 YFSETQ. Notes on this clone: The missing CDR3 end, 3 residues past where the read stops, is filled in from the germline J gene.

The receptor comes from a woman aged 18 to 75 with a cervical HPV16 infection that either progressed to CIN3+ or cleared (not recorded which). The V and J genes are TRBV5-1 and TRBJ2-7; D is perhaps TRBD1 or TRBD2 (5 bases each). The sequenced sample was blood buffy coat. The CDR3 sequence: CASSLTEGTYEQYF. CDR3 DNA (partial): TGCGCCAGCAGCCTCACCGAGGGGACCTACGAG.